This T cell receptor beta chain is drawn from a study of OX40 agonist ivuxolimab in advanced cancers. The CDR3 has 12 amino acids. Germline V gene sequence: CDR1 SGHNT, CDR2 YENEEA. Trimming pared 7 bases from V and 6 bases from J, leaving 11 bases between. Clones were read by immunoSEQ multiplex PCR, and TCRdb kept only the in-frame ones, dropping some. The sample holds 57,000 or so clones; 85% to 90% are singletons and the top ten take about 3.8%. The sample here was CD4+ or CD8+ T cells sorted from blood, taken in a trial of the OX40 agonist ivuxolimab. The V gene is TRBV11-3, the J gene TRBJ2-3; perhaps D is TRBD1 or TRBD2 (5 bases each). This receptor was obtained from an adult with an advanced solid tumor such as melanoma, head and neck, liver or kidney cancer. The CDR3 reads CASKPGTDTQYF. The CDR3 DNA reads TGTGCCAGCAAACCCGGGACGGATACGCAGTATTTT.